The 13 T cell receptor beta chains below come from one sample, sequenced in a study of identical twins. TCRdb re-derived calls from the 5' RACE reads in MiXCR, one entry per CDR3 protein. The sample carries about 160,000 distinct CDR3 sequences, around 3.5% recorded once. Sequenced input: memory T cells sorted from blood. The receptors shown here come from a man aged 18 to 35 in good health.

The table lists this clonotype with many counts. The genes are TRBV5-1 and TRBJ2-7; a weak D match, TRBD1 (6 bases). CDR3 size: 13 residues. CDR1 and CDR2 from the germline V gene are SGHRS and YFSETQ. Between the trimmed V and J ends, which lost 2 bases and 4 bases, there was a span of 10 bases. CDR3 loop: CASSFAQGYEQYV. The DNA of the CDR3 is TGCGCCAGCAGCTTCGCACAGGGATACGAGCAGTACGTC.

This clonotype was seen ten or more times. J is TRBJ1-2 and V is TRBV24-1, with D unresolved. The CDR3 is 15 residues long. The germline V and J ends were trimmed by 5 bases and 2 bases, with 14 bases remaining between them. The germline gives CDR1 KGHDR, CDR2 SFDVKD. This CDR3 reads CATSGGSGANYGYTF. CDR3 nucleotide sequence: TGTGCCACCAGTGGCGGGTCAGGTGCAAACTATGGCTACACCTTC.

In its sample, this clonotype was seen a few times. The chain combines TRBV5-1 with TRBJ1-1; TRBD1 aligns across 7 bases. With V trimmed by 4 bases and J by 5 bases, 11 bases remained unmatched. The CDR3 loop spans 15 amino acids. Germline V gene lookup returns CDR1 SGHRS and CDR2 YFSETQ. CDR3 sequence (DNA): TGCGCCAGCAGCCCTATACAGGGGTTTAGGACTGAAGCTTTCTTT. Translated, it gives CASSPIQGFRTEAFF.

Many counts were recorded for this clonotype. The rearrangement uses TRBV6-5 and TRBJ1-1; no reliable D call. The CDR3 sequence is 16 residues long. V was clipped by 0 bases and J by 3 bases, with 14 bases between them. The germline V gene has CDR1 MNHEY and CDR2 SVGAGI. The CDR3 DNA reads as TGTGCCAGCAGTTACTCGAATGTCCCGCGGGACACTGAAGCTTTCTTT. Amino acids: CASSYSNVPRDTEAFF.

This clonotype was seen repeatedly, ten times or more. The chain joins TRBV4-1 to TRBJ2-1; D unresolved. CDR3 length: 16 amino acids. Trimming shortened V by 2 bases and J by 1 base, and 12 bases separated the two germline ends. Germline V gene lookup returns CDR1 MGHRA and CDR2 YSYEKL. This chain's CDR3 is CASSQRRPASYNEQFF. The CDR3 DNA follows: TGCGCCAGCAGCCAACGCAGGCCAGCATCCTACAATGAGCAGTTCTTC.

This clonotype was seen many times. The chain joins TRBV7-8 to TRBJ1-5; D unresolved. CDR1 is SGHVS, CDR2 FQNEAQ, per germline. V lost 7 bases and J 2 bases, leaving 12 bases between the germline ends. The CDR3 loop spans 14 amino acids. CDR3 loop: CASKPPGGNQPQHF. The CDR3 coding sequence is TGTGCCAGCAAACCACCGGGAGGCAATCAGCCCCAGCATTTT.

This clonotype has ten or more counts. The chain uses TRBV20-1 and TRBJ1-2; D remains unclear. The germline V and J ends were trimmed by 0 bases and 1 base, with 12 bases remaining between them. This CDR3 is built from 15 residues. Germline CDR1 DFQATT, CDR2 SNEGSKA (reference sequence). The CDR3 DNA reads TGCAGTGCTAGAGAGGGAACGAACTTTAACTATGGCTACACCTTC. The encoded protein is CSAREGTNFNYGYTF.

This clonotype was observed many times. The chain recombines TRBV7-2 with TRBJ1-1, with unresolved D. This CDR3 spans 13 amino acids. The V gene's germline CDR1 is SGHTA and CDR2 FQGNSA. V was trimmed by 2 bases and J by 1 base, leaving 5 bases between them. CDR3 DNA: TGTGCCAGCAGCTTATTCGCGAACACTGAAGCTTTCTTT. Translated: CASSLFANTEAFF. Full variable domain (outside the CDR3, taken from reference TRBV7-2 and TRBJ1-1): GAGVSQSPSNKVTEKGKDVELRCDPISGHTALYWYRQSLGQGLEFLIYFQGNSAPDKSGLPSDRFSAERTGGSVSTLTIQRTQQEDSAVYLCASSLFANTEAFFGQGTRLTVV.

Many counts were recorded for this clonotype. V usage is TRBV29-1 and J usage is TRBJ2-3, with D unresolved. The V gene lost 2 bases and the J gene lost 3 bases, with 6 bases spanning the gap. The germline V gene has CDR1 SQVTM and CDR2 ANQGSEA. This CDR3 spans 12 amino acids. The CDR3 sequence: CSVEPTTDTQYF. CDR3 DNA sequence: TGCAGCGTTGAACCGACGACAGATACGCAGTATTTT.

This clonotype was detected ten times or more. The chain employs TRBV12-3 or TRBV12-4 and TRBJ2-2; the match to TRBD2 covers 7 bases. V lost 3 bases, J lost 5 bases, and 3 bases stayed unmatched. This CDR3 is 14 amino acids long. This chain's CDR3 is CASSFFGGTGELFF. The DNA of the CDR3 is TGTGCCAGCAGTTTTTTCGGGGGGACCGGGGAGCTGTTTTTT.

This clonotype was counted a few times. The chain is built from TRBV3-1 and TRBJ2-5; D call uncertain. With 1 base removed from V and 7 bases from J, the gap between germline ends came to 19 bases. Germline lookup yields CDR1 LGHDT and CDR2 YNNKEL (reference sequence). This CDR3 comprises 16 residues. The CDR3 here is CASSQVRGRRSVTQYF. CDR3 DNA: TGTGCCAGCAGCCAAGTGCGCGGTCGAAGGTCTGTGACCCAGTACTTC.

There are many counts of this clonotype. V and J are TRBV2 and TRBJ2-7; D is unclear. V lost 4 bases to trimming and J lost 3 bases, with 4 bases between them. The CDR3 is 11 residues long. The germline V gene encodes CDR1 SNHLY and CDR2 FYNNEI. CDR3 residues: CASSVGYEQYV. The CDR3 DNA follows: TGTGCCAGCAGTGTAGGCTACGAGCAGTACGTC.

At least ten counts were recorded for this clonotype. The gene calls are TRBV18 and TRBJ1-2, with D tentatively TRBD1 (6 bases). Germline CDR1 reads KGHSH; CDR2 reads LQKENI. This CDR3 is built from 14 residues. V gave up 1 base and J gave up 8 bases, with 14 bases separating them. The CDR3 region is CASSPRSGDGGYTF. The CDR3, as DNA: TGTGCCAGCTCACCACGGTCAGGGGATGGAGGCTACACCTTC.